Shown below are 8 T cell receptor beta chains from a single sample sequenced in a study of beta chain features in type 1 diabetes. The authors reverse transcribed all of the isolated RNA, so sequencing captured expressed TCRB transcripts. Here immunoSEQ multiplex PCR was the method, and the copy in TCRdb shows in-frame clones only, minus some. The table includes around 340,000 clones, around a fifth detected once. What was sequenced was naive CD4+ T cells from blood. These receptors all come from a woman under 30 in good health.

The genes are TRBV6-6 and TRBJ1-2, with D maybe TRBD1 (6 bases). V lost 6 bases and J lost 5, with 22 bases in between. The CDR3 is 16 amino acids. CDR1 and CDR2 from the germline V gene are MNHNY and SVGAGI (reference sequence). CDR3 in DNA: TGTGCCAGCAGGGAACCGGGGGGCCCTACCAAATATGGCTACACCTTC. Encoded protein: CASREPGGPTKYGYTF.

The rearrangement links TRBV30 to TRBJ1-2; D is undetermined. Germline-derived CDR1 and CDR2 are GTSNPN and SVGIG (reference sequence). Trimming stripped 0 bases from V and 0 bases from J, with 5 bases between. This CDR3 has 13 residues. The CDR3 is CAWSVQTNYGYTF. The CDR3 bases are TGTGCCTGGAGTGTCCAGACTAACTATGGCTACACCTTC.

This clone has a handful of counts. The gene calls are TRBV4-1 and TRBJ2-1; maybe TRBD2 (6 bases). From germline, CDR1 is MGHRA and CDR2 YSYEKL. There are 13 residues in the CDR3. Trimming removed 9 bases from V and 2 bases from J, with 11 bases in between. The CDR3 region is CASGGTTYNEQFF. The CDR3 DNA follows: TGCGCCAGTGGGGGGACGACCTACAATGAGCAGTTCTTC.

The V gene is TRBV4-1, the J gene TRBJ1-2; 10 positions match TRBD1. J was trimmed by 4 bases and V by 1 base; bases with no gene match: 9. The CDR3 totals 17 residues. Germline V gene lookup returns CDR1 MGHRA and CDR2 YSYEKL. CDR3 residues: CASSQGLRDRGLYGYTF. The CDR3 nucleotides read TGCGCCAGCAGCCAAGGACTCCGGGACAGGGGCCTCTATGGCTACACCTTC.

The chain joins TRBV7-2 to TRBJ2-3, with unresolved D. The CDR3 loop spans 14 amino acids. The ends were cut back, 1 base at V and 4 bases at J, with 9 bases in the middle. The germline CDR1 and CDR2 sequences are SGHTA and FQGNSA. CDR3 coding DNA: TGTGCCAGCAGCTTAGAGTGGAGAGCAGATACGCAGTATTTT. Encoded protein: CASSLEWRADTQYF.

The sample holds a few counts of this clone. CDR3 amino acids: CASGQGTNTQYF. The DNA for the CDR3 is TGCGCCAGCGGACAGGGAACAAATACGCAGTATTTT. J is TRBJ2-3 and V is TRBV4-3; 8 nucleotides agree with TRBD1. The CDR3 runs 12 residues. CDR1 and CDR2 (germline): LGHNA, YSLEER. With 8 bases clipped from V and 7 bases from J, the junction kept 5 bases outside the gene matches.

V gene TRBV7-9 combines with J gene TRBJ2-1, with a tentative D call TRBD2 (6 bases). CDR1 and CDR2 (germline): SEHNR, FQNEAQ (reference sequence). V was clipped by 5 bases and J by 3 bases, with 14 bases between them. CDR3 length: 15 residues. The CDR3 reads CASSPMGRGYNEQFF. The CDR3 region has the DNA TGTGCCAGCAGCCCTATGGGGCGGGGCTACAATGAGCAGTTCTTC.

J is TRBJ2-5 and V is TRBV5-1; 13 positions agree with TRBD2. CDR1 and CDR2 (germline): SGHRS, YFSETQ. The CDR3 runs 16 residues. The trim removed 4 bases at V and 2 bases at J, leaving 5 bases unmatched. Here the CDR3 DNA reads TGCGCCAGCAGCACCCCGGGACTAGCGGGACAAGAGACCCAGTACTTC. It encodes CASSTPGLAGQETQYF.